This passage covers 8 T cell receptor beta chains from one sample sequenced in a study of blood T cell repertoires in COVID-19. Profiling relied on immunoSEQ multiplex PCR, and the TCRdb table lists in-frame clones only, not all of them. The data hold roughly 350,000 clones, with under 95% observed a single time. The sequenced material came from peripheral blood. These receptors originate from a woman under 30 who had recovered from COVID-19.

This chain connects TRBV12-3 or TRBV12-4 to TRBJ1-5; D call uncertain. CDR3 length: 13 amino acids. Trimming took off 7 bases at V and 6 bases at J, with 13 bases between the two ends. The chain's CDR3 is CASTPGKSQPQHF. The DNA for the CDR3 is TGTGCCAGCACCCCGGGGAAAAGTCAGCCCCAGCATTTT.

The rearrangement joins TRBV5-4 to TRBJ2-1; 12 bases align to TRBD2. The CDR3 runs to 18 residues. Germline V gives CDR1 SGHNT, CDR2 YYREEE (reference sequence). Trimming removed 0 bases from V and 1 base from J; junction bases left unmatched: 5. The chain's CDR3 is CASSLVLAGGWSYNEQFF. The CDR3 coding sequence is TGTGCCAGCAGCTTGGTACTAGCGGGAGGTTGGTCCTACAATGAGCAGTTCTTC.

The chain couples TRBV19 to TRBJ2-1; D gene uncertain. The CDR3 consists of 16 residues. The germline gives CDR1 LNHDA, CDR2 SQIVND (reference sequence). Trimming stripped 1 base from V and 5 bases from J, with 15 bases between. CDR3 region: CASSIGLRALNNEQFF. The CDR3 nucleotides read TGTGCCAGTAGTATAGGATTGAGAGCCCTTAACAATGAGCAGTTCTTC.

The chain is built from TRBV30 and TRBJ2-5, with D perhaps matching TRBD1 (5 bases). Trimming removed 1 base at V and 5 bases at J, with 17 bases between. The CDR3 sequence is 15 residues long. Germline CDR1 GTSNPN, CDR2 SVGIG (reference sequence). DNA of the CDR3: TGTGCCTGGAGTGGCTGGACATTACCACCTGAGACCCAGTACTTC. Amino acids: CAWSGWTLPPETQYF.

V is TRBV7-9 and J is TRBJ1-2, with 7 bases fitting TRBD1. V lost 2 bases, J lost 4 bases, and 7 bases stayed unmatched. CDR1 and CDR2 (germline): SEHNR, FQNEAQ (reference sequence). The CDR3 contains 15 residues. DNA for the CDR3: TGTGCCAGCAGCTTAATCGACAGGGATGGCTATGGCTACACCTTC. Protein sequence: CASSLIDRDGYGYTF.

The rearrangement joins TRBV18 to TRBJ2-2; D perhaps matches TRBD2 (5 bases). The V gene lost 0 bases and the J gene lost 3 bases, with 5 bases spanning the gap. Germline lookup yields CDR1 KGHSH and CDR2 LQKENI. There are 14 residues in the CDR3. The CDR3 spells CASSPPGDTGELFF. In DNA, the CDR3 is TGTGCCAGCTCACCACCCGGGGACACCGGGGAGCTGTTTTTT.

The chain recombines TRBV7-8 with TRBJ1-3; D may be TRBD1 (6 bases). CDR1 is SGHVS, CDR2 FQNEAQ, per germline. This CDR3 is built from 16 residues. V shed 1 base and J shed 1 base, with 11 bases lying between them. CDR3: CASSLGPTGSGNTIYF. The CDR3 bases are TGTGCCAGCAGCTTAGGACCGACAGGATCTGGAAACACCATATATTTT. Looking up the rest from reference TRBV7-8 and TRBJ1-3 gives the full variable domain: GAGVSQSPRYKVAKRGQDVALRCDPISGHVSLFWYQQALGQGPEFLTYFQNEAQLDKSGLPSDRFFAERPEGSVSTLKIQRTQQEDSAVYLCASSLGPTGSGNTIYFGEGSWLTVV.

The V call is TRBV6-2 or TRBV6-3, the J call TRBJ2-1, with TRBD2 matching over 15 bases. Losses at the gene ends were 5 bases for V and 2 bases for J; bases not matched to a gene: 4. The CDR3 is made up of 17 amino acids. Germline CDR1 is MNHEY and CDR2 is SVGEGT. The CDR3 DNA reads as TGTGCCAGCAGTCGCTGGACTAGCGGGAGGGCCTACAATGAGCAGTTCTTC. Translating gives CASSRWTSGRAYNEQFF.